The clone carrying this T cell receptor (beta chain) was recorded at least ten times. The data belong to a study of T-cell reconstitution after alpha-beta-depleted transplantation in children. Unique molecular identifiers were used in preparing the TCRbeta library. TCRdb re-called the PCR reads with MiXCR, one entry per CDR3 protein. The sample includes around 200,000 distinct CDR3 sequences, 6.5% to 7.5% of them seen just once. V lost 0 bases to trimming and J lost 0 bases, with 6 bases between them. CDR1 is SGHRS and CDR2 is YFSETQ in the germline V gene. The CDR3 spans 14 residues. Sequenced here: PBMCs from the stem cell graft donor, sampled from the stem cell graft. The gene calls are TRBV5-1 and TRBJ1-1; possible D gene TRBD1, 5 bases. This receptor was identified in a human donor who donated a stem cell graft to a child with Wiskott-Aldrich syndrome. The CDR3 DNA follows: TGCGCCAGCAGCTTGGGCAGGGTGAACACTGAAGCTTTCTTT. As protein: CASSLGRVNTEAFF.